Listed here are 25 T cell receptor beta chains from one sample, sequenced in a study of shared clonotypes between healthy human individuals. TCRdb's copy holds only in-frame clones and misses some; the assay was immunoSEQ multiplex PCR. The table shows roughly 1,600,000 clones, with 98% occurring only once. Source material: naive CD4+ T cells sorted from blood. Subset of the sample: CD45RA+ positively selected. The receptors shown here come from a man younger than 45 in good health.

The CDR3 spells CASSAGGAVRAYNEQFF. The DNA for the CDR3 is TGTGCCAGCAGCGCGGGGGGGGCAGTTAGGGCCTACAATGAGCAGTTCTTC. The chain carries TRBV5-4 and TRBJ2-1; 9 bases agree with TRBD2. V lost 4 bases to trimming and J lost 2 bases; unmatched junction nucleotides: 10. Germline loops: CDR1 SGHNT, CDR2 YYREEE (reference sequence). This CDR3 is built from 17 residues.

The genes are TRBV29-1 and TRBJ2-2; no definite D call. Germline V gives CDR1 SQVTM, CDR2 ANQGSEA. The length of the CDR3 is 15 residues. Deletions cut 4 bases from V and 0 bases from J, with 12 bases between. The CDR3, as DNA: TGCAGCGTTGGTGAGTTAGGAACGAACACCGGGGAGCTGTTTTTT. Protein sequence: CSVGELGTNTGELFF.

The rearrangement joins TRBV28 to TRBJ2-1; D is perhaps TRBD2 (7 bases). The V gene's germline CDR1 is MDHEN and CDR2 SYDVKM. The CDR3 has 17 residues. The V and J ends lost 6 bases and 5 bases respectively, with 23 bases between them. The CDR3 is CASRPLRGRGANNEQFF. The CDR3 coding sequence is TGTGCCAGCAGGCCGCTTCGCGGACGGGGGGCAAACAATGAGCAGTTCTTC.

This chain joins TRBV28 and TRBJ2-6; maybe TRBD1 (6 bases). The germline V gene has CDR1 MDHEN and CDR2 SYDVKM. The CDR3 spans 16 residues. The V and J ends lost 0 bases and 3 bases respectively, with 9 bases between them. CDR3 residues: CASSLWDSVGANVLTF. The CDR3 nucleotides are TGTGCCAGCAGTTTATGGGACAGCGTTGGGGCCAACGTCCTGACTTTC.

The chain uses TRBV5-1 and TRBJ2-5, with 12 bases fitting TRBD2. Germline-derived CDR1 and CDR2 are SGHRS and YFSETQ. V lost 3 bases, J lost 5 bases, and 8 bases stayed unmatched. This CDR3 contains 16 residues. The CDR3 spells CASSSSTSGRGETQYF. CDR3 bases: TGCGCCAGCAGCTCTTCGACTAGCGGGAGAGGGGAGACCCAGTACTTC.

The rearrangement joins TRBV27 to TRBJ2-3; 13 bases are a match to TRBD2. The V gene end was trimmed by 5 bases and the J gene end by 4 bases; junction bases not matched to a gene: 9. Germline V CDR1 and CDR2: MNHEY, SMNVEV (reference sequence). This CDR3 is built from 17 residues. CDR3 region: CASSPRTSGRWADTQYF. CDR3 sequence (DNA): TGTGCCAGCAGTCCTAGGACTAGCGGGAGATGGGCAGATACGCAGTATTTT.

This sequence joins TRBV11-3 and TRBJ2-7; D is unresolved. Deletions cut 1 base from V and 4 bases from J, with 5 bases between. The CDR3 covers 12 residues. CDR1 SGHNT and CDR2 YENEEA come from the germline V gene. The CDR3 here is CASSLGEYEQYF. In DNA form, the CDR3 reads TGTGCCAGCAGCTTAGGGGAATACGAGCAGTACTTC.

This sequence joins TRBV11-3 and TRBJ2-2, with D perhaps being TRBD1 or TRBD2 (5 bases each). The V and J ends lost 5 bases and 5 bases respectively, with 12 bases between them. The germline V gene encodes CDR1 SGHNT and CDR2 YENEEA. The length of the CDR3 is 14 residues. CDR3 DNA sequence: TGTGCCAGCAGCCCCGCCGGGGCTACCGGGGAGCTGTTTTTT. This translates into CASSPAGATGELFF.

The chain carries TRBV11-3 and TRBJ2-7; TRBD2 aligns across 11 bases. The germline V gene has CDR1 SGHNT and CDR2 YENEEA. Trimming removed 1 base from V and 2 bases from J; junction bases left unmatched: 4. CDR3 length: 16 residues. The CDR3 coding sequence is TGTGCCAGCAGCTTAGGGGGACTAGCGGCGCCCTACGAGCAGTACTTC. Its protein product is CASSLGGLAAPYEQYF.

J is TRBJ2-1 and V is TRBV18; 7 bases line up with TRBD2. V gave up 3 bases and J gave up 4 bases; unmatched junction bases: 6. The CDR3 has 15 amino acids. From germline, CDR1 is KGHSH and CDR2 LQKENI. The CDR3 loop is CASSPGGRSYNEQFF. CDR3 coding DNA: TGTGCCAGCTCACCGGGCGGGAGAAGTTACAATGAGCAGTTCTTC. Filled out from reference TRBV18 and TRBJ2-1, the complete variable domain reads NAGVMQNPRHLVRRRGQEARLRCSPMKGHSHVYWYRQLPEEGLKFMVYLQKENIIDESGMPKERFSAEFPKEGPSILRIQQVVRGDSAAYFCASSPGGRSYNEQFFGPGTRLTVL.

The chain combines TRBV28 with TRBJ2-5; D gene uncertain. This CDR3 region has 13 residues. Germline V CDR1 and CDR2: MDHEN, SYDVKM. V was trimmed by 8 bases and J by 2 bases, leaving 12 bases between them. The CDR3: CASSFPGQETQYF. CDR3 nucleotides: TGTGCCAGCTCCTTCCCCGGTCAAGAGACCCAGTACTTC.

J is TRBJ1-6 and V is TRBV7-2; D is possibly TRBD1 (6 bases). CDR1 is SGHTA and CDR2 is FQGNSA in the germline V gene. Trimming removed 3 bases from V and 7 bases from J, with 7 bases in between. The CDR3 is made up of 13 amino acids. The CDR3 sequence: CASSFGQNSPLHF. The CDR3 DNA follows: TGTGCCAGCAGCTTCGGACAGAATTCACCCCTCCACTTT.

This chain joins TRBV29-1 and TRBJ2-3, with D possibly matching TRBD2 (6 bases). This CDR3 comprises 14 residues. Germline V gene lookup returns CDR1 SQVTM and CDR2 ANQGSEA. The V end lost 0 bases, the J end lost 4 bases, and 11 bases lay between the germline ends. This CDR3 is CSVEETSSADTQYF. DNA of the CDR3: TGCAGCGTTGAAGAGACTAGTTCAGCAGATACGCAGTATTTT.

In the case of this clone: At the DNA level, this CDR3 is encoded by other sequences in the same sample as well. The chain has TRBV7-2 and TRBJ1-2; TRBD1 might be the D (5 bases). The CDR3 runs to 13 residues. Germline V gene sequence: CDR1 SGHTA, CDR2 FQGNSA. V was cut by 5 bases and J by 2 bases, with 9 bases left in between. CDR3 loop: CASSRDRNYGYTF. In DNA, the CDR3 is TGTGCCAGCAGCCGTGACAGAAACTATGGCTACACCTTC.

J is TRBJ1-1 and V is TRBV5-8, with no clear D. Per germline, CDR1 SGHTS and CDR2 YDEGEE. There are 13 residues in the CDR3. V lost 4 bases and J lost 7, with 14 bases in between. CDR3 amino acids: CASSLGRGLEAFF. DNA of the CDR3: TGTGCCAGCAGCCTAGGGAGAGGCCTTGAAGCTTTCTTT.

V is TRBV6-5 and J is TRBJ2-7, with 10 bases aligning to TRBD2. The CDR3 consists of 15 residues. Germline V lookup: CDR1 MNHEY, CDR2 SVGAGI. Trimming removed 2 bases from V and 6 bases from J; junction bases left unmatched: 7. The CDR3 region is CASSYTLGTSVEQYF. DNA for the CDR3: TGTGCCAGCAGTTACACCCTCGGGACTAGCGTCGAGCAGTACTTC.

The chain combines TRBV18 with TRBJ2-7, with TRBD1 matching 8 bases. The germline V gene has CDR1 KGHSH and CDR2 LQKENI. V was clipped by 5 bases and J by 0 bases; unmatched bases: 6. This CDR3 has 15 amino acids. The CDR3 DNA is TGTGCCAGCTCAGCGACGGGACAGGCCTCCTACGAGCAGTACTTC. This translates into CASSATGQASYEQYF.

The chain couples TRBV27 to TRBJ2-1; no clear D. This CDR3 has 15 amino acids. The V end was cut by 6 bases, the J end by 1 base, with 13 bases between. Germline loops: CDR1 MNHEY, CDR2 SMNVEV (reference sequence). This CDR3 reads CASRYQLGSYNEQFF. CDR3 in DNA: TGTGCCAGCAGATATCAATTGGGGTCCTACAATGAGCAGTTCTTC.

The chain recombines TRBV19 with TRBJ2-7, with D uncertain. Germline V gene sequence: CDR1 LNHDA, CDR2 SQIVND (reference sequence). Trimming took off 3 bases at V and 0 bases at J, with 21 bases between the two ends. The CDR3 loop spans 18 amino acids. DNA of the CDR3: TGTGCCAGTAGTATCCGAAAGTCATCCCTTTTGTCCTCCTACGAGCAGTACTTC. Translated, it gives CASSIRKSSLLSSYEQYF.

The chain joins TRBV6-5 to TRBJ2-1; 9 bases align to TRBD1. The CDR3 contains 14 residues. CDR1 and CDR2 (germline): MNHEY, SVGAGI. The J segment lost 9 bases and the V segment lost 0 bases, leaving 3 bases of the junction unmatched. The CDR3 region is CASSYSTGGGEQFF. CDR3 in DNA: TGTGCCAGCAGTTACTCCACAGGGGGCGGTGAGCAGTTCTTC.

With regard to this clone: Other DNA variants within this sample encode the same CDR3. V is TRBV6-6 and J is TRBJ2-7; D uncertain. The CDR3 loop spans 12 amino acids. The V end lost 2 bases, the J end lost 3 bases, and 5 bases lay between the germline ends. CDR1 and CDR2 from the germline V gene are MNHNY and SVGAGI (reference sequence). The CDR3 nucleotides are TGTGCCAGCAGTTACAGCTACTACGAGCAGTACTTC. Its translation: CASSYSYYEQYF.

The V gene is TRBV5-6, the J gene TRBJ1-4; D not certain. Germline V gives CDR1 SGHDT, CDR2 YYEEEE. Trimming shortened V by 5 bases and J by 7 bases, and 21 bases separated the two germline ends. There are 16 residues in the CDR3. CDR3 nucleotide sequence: TGTGCCAGCAGTAACCCCCGCGGGCTCGGGTTTGAAAAACTGTTTTTT. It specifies CASSNPRGLGFEKLFF. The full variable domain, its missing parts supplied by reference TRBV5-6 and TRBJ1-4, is DAGVTQSPTHLIKTRGQQVTLRCSPKSGHDTVSWYQQALGQGPQFIFQYYEEEERQRGNFPDRFSGHQFPNYSSELNVNALLLGDSALYLCASSNPRGLGFEKLFFGSGTQLSVL.

CDR3 sequence: CATSPSSNTEAFF. CDR3 bases: TGTGCCACCAGCCCTAGTAGTAACACTGAAGCTTTCTTT. The V gene is TRBV15, the J gene TRBJ1-1; D is undetermined. This CDR3 comprises 13 residues. Germline V gene lookup returns CDR1 LNHNV and CDR2 YYDKDF (reference sequence). Between the trimmed V and J ends, which lost 5 bases and 2 bases, there was a span of 9 bases.

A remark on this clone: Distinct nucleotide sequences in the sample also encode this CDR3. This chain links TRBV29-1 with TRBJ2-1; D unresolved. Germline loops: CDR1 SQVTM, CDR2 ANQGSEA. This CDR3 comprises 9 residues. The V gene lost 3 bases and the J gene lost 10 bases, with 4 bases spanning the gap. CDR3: CSVDSEQFF. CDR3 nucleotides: TGCAGCGTTGATTCCGAGCAGTTCTTC.

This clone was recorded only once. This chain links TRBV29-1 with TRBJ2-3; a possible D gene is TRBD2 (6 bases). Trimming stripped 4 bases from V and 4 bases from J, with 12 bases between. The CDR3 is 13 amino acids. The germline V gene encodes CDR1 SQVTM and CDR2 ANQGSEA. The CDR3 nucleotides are TGCAGCGTTGGAGGGAGGCAATCAGATACGCAGTATTTT. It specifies CSVGGRQSDTQYF.